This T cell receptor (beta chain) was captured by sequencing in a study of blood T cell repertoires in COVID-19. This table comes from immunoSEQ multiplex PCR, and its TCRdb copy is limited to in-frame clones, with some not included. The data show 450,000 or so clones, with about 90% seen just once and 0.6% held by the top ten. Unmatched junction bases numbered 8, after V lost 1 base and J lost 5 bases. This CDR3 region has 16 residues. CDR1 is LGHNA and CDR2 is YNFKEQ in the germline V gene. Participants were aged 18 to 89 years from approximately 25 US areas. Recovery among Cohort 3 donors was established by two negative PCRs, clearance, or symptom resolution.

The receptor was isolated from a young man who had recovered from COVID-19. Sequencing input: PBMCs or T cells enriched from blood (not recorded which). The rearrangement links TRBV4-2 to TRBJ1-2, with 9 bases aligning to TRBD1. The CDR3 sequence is CASSQVPGQGLYGYTF. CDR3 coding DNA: TGTGCCAGCAGCCAAGTTCCGGGACAGGGCTTATATGGCTACACCTTC.